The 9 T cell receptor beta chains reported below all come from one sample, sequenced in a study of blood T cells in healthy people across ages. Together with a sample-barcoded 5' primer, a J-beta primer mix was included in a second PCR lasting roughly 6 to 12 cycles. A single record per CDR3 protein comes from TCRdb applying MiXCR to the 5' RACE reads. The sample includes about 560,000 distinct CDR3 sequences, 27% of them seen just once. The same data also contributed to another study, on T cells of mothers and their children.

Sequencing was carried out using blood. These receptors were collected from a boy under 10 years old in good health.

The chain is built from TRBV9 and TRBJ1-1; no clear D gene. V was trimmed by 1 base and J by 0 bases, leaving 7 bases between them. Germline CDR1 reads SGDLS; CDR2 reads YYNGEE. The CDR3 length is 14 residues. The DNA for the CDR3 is TGTGCCAGCAGCGTACAGAGCTTGAACACTGAAGCTTTCTTT. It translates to CASSVQSLNTEAFF.

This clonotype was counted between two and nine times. CDR3 sequence reads: CAWSNNEQFF. In nucleotides, the CDR3 is TGTGCCTGGAGCAACAATGAGCAGTTCTTC. J is TRBJ2-1 and V is TRBV30; D unresolved. V lost 3 bases and J lost 5, with 2 bases in between. Germline CDR1 is GTSNPN and CDR2 is SVGIG (reference sequence). The CDR3 has 10 residues.

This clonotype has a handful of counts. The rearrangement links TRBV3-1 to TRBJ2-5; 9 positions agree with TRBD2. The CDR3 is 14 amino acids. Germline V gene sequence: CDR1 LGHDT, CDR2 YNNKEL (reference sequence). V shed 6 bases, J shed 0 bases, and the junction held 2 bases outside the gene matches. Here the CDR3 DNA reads TGTGCCAGCAGGAGGACTAGCGACCAAGAGACCCAGTACTTC. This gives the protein CASRRTSDQETQYF.

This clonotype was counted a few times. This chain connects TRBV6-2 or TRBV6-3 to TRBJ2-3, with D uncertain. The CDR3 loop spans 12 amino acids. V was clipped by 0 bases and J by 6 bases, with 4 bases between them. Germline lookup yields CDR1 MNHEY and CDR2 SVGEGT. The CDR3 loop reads CASSYSMDTQYF. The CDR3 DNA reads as TGTGCCAGCAGTTACTCGATGGATACGCAGTATTTT.

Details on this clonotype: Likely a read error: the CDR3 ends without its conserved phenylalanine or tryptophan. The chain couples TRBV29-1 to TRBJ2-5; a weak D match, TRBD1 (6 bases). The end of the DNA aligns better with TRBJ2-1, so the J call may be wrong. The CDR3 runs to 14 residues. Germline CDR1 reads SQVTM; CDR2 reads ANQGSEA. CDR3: CSAARQGMFNEQFV. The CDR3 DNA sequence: TGCAGCGCCGCACGGCAGGGGATGTTCAATGAGCAGTTCGTC.

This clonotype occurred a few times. As DNA, the CDR3 is TGTGCCAGCAGTGAGGATAGGGGGGAGACCCAGTACTTC. This codes for CASSEDRGETQYF. The chain is built from TRBV6-1 and TRBJ2-5; TRBD1 is a possible D gene (6 bases). The CDR3 contains 13 residues. CDR1 is MNHNS, CDR2 SASEGT, per germline. The ends were cut back, 3 bases at V and 5 bases at J, with 10 bases in the middle.

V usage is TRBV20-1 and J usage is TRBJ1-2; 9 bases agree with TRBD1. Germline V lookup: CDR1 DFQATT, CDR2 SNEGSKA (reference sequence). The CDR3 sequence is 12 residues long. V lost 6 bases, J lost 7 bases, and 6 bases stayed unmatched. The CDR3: CSASDRGIGYTF. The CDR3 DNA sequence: TGCAGTGCCTCGGACAGGGGCATTGGCTACACCTTC.

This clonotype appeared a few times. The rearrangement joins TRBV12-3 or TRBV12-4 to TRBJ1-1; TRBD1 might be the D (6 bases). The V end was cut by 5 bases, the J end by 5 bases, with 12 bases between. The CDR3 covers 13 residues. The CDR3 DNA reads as TGTGCCAGCAGTAATACAGGGAGAACTGAAGCTTTCTTT. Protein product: CASSNTGRTEAFF.

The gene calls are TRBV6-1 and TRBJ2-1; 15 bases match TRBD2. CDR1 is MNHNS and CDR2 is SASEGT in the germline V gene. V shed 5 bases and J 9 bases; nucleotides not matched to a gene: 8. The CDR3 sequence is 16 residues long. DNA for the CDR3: TGTGCCAGCAGTCGGGGGACTAGCGGGGGGTTGGGTGAGCAGTTCTTC. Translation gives CASSRGTSGGLGEQFF.